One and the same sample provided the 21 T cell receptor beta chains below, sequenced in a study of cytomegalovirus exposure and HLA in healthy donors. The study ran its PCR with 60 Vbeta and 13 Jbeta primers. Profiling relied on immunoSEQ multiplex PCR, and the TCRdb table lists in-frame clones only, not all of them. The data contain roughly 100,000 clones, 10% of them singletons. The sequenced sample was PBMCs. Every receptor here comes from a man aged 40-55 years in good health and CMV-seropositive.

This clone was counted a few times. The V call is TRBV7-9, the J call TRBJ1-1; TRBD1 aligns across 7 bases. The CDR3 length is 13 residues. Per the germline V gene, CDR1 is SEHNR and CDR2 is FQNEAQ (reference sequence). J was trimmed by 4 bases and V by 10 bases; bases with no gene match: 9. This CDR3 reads CATNYRGGTEAFF. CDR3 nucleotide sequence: TGTGCCACAAATTACAGGGGTGGCACTGAAGCTTTCTTT.

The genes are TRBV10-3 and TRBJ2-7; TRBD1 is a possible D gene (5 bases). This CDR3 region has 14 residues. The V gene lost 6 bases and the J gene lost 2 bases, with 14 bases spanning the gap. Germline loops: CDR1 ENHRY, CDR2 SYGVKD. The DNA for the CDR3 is TGTGCCATCAGGGTAGGGGTTGAGACCTACGAGCAGTACTTC. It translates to CAIRVGVETYEQYF.

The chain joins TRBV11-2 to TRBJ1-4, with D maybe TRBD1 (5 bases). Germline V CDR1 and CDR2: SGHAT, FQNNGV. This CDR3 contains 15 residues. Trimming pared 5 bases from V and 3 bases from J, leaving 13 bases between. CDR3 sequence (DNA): TGTGCCAGCAGCCACGGGTGGGGCCCTAATGAAAAACTGTTTTTT. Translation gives CASSHGWGPNEKLFF. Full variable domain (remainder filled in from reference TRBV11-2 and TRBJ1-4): EAGVAQSPRYKIIEKRQSVAFWCNPISGHATLYWYQQILGQGPKLLIQFQNNGVVDDSQLPKDRFSAERLKGVDSTLKIQPAKLEDSAVYLCASSHGWGPNEKLFFGSGTQLSVL.

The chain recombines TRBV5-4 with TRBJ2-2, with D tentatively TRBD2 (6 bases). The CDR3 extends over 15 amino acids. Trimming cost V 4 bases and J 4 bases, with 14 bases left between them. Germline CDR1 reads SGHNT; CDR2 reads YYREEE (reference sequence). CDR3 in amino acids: CASSPPGLSTGELFF. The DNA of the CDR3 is TGTGCCAGCAGCCCTCCGGGACTCTCCACCGGGGAGCTGTTTTTT.

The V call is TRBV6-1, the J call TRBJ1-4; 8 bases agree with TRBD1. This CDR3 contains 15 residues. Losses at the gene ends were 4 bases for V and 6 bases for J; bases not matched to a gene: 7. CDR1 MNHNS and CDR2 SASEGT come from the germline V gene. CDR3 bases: TGTGCCAGCAGTGCATCAGGGGGCGCGTATGAAAAACTGTTTTTT. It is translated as CASSASGGAYEKLFF.

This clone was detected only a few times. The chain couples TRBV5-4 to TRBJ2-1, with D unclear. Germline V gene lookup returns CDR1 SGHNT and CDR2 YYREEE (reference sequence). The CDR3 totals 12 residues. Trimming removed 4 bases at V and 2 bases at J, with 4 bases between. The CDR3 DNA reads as TGTGCCAGCAGCCGGGCCTACAATGAGCAGTTCTTC. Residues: CASSRAYNEQFF.

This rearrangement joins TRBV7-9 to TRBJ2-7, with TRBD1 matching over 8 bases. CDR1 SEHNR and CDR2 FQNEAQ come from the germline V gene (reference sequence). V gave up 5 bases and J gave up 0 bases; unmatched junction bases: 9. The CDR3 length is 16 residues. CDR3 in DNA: TGTGCCAGCAGCCCCGAGGGAACAGGGGGCTCCTACGAGCAGTACTTC. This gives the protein CASSPEGTGGSYEQYF.

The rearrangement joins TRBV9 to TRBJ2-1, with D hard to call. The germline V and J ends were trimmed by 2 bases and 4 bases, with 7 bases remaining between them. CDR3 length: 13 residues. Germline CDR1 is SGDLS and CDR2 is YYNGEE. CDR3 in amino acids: CASSVFEYNEQFF. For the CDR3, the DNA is TGTGCCAGCAGCGTTTTCGAGTACAATGAGCAGTTCTTC.

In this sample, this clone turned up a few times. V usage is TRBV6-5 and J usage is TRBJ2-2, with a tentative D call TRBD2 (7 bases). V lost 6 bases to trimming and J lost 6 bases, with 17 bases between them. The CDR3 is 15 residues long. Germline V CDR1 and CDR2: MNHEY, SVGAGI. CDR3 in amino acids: CASRPGGLGSGELFF. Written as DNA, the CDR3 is TGTGCCAGCAGGCCCGGGGGGCTAGGCTCCGGGGAGCTGTTTTTT.

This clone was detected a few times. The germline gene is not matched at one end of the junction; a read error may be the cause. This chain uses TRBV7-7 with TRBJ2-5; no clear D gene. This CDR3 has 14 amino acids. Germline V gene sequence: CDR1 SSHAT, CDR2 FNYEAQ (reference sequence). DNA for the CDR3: TGTGCTAGCAGCTTAGACCAGAACCAAGAGACCCAGTACTTC. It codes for CASSLDQNQETQYF.

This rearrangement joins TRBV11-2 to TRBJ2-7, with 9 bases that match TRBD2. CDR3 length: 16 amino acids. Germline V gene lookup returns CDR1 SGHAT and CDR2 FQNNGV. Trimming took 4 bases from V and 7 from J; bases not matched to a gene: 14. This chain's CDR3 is CASSSGRASGTEEQYF. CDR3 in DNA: TGTGCCAGCAGCTCCGGGAGGGCTAGCGGGACAGAAGAGCAGTACTTC.

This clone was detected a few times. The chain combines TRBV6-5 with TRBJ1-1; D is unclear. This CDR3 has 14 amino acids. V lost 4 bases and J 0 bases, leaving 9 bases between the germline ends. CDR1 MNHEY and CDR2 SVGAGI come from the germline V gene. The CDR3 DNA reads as TGTGCCAGCAGTTTGACAAGGATGAACACTGAAGCTTTCTTT. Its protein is CASSLTRMNTEAFF.

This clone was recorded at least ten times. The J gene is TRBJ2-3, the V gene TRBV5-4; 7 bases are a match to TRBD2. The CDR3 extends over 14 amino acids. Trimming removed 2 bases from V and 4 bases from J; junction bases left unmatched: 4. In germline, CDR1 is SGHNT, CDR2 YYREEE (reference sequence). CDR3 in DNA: TGTGCCAGCAGCTTTGCGGGAGCCTCAGATACGCAGTATTTT. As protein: CASSFAGASDTQYF.

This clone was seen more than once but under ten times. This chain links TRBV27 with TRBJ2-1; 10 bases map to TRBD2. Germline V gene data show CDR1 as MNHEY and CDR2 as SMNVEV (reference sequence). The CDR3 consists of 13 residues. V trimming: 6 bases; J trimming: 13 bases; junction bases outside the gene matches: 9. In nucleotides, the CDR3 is TGTGCCAGCAGCCCTACTAGCGGGGAGAACCAGTTCTTC. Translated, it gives CASSPTSGENQFF.

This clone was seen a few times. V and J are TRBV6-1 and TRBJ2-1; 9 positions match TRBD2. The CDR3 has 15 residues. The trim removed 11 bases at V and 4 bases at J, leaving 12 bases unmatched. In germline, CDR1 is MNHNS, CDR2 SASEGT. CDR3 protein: CASESRLAVYNEQFF. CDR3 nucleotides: TGTGCCTCCGAATCCAGACTAGCGGTATACAATGAGCAGTTCTTC.

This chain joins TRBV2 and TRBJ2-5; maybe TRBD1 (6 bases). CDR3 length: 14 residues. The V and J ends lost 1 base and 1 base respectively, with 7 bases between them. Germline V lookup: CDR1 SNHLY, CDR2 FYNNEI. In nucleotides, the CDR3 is TGTGCCAGCAGTGAAGGGACAGTCCAAGAGACCCAGTACTTC. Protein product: CASSEGTVQETQYF.

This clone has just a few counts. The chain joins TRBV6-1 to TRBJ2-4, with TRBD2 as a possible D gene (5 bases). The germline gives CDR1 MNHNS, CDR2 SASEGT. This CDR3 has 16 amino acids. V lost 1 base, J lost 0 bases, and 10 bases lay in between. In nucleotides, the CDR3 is TGTGCCAGCAGTGAAGAGGAGCGGCTAGCCAAAAACATTCAGTACTTC. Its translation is CASSEEERLAKNIQYF.

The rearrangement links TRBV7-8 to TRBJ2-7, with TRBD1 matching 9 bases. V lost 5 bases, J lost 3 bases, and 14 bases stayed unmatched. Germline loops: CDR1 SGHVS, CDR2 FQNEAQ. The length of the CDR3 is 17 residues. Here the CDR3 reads CASSAPRFRDRDYEQYF. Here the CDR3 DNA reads TGTGCCAGCAGCGCACCCCGCTTCCGGGACAGGGACTACGAGCAGTACTTC.

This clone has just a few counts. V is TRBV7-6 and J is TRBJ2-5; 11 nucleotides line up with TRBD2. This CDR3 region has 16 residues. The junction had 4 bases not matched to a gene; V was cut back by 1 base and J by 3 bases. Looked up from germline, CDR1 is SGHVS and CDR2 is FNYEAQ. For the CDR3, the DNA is TGTGCCAGCAGCTTAGGATGGGGACTAGCGGAAGAGACCCAGTACTTC. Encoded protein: CASSLGWGLAEETQYF.

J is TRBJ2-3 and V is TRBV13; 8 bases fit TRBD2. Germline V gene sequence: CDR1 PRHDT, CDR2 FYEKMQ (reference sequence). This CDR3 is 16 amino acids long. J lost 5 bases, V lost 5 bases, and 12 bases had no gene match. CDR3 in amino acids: CASSQAWREVGDTQYF. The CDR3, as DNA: TGTGCCAGCAGCCAAGCATGGCGGGAGGTAGGAGATACGCAGTATTTT.

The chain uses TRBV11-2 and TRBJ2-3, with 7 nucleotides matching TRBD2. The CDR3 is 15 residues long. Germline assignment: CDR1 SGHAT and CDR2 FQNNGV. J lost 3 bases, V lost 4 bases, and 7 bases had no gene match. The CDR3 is CASSSGGGPTDTQYF. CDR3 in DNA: TGTGCCAGCAGCTCGGGGGGAGGGCCTACAGATACGCAGTATTTT.